Listed below are T cell receptor beta chains from one sample, sequenced in a study of T cell responses to AZD1222 COVID-19 vaccine. Profiled with immunoSEQ multiplex PCR; TCRdb holds only in-frame clones, not every one. The table lists 150,000 to 180,000 clones, 90% of them singletons. Here the sequenced sample was peripheral blood, taken on day 0 of AZD1222 vaccination. All receptors come from an adult in good health. Both conserved end residues are trimmed from each CDR3. Fields, in order: CDR3 length, V gene, CDR3 protein.

11 | TRBV19 | ASKETWGDTQY
11 | TRBV4-1 | ASSQTGGRGYT
11 | TRBV5-1 | ASSFRQAGEQF
11 | TRBV27 | ASSFQGGYGYT
12 | TRBV6-1 | ASSEAGWAWPQH
14 | TRBV19 | ASSIARRAEIYGYT
14 | TRBV30 | AWSATGVASGNTIY
12 | TRBV27 | ASRRQSDGYEQY
11 | TRBV11-2 | ASSLSRGQPQH
12 | TRBV7-9 | ASNPSGSYNEQF
9 | TRBV28 | ASRSPYEQY
11 | TRBV12-3/TRBV12-4 | ASRHSGANVLT
16 | TRBV10-3 | AISDGSIQRYSYNEQF
13 | TRBV20-1 | SASRGGQRGETQY
16 | TRBV3-1/TRBV3-2 | ASSPSTTGAPHDYGYT
12 | TRBV27 | ASRSLGGTDTQY
11 | TRBV11-3 | ASSLGQMRPLH
15 | TRBV2 | ASSEASSREGGQPQH
14 | TRBV18 | ASSPWTGWNTGELF
14 | TRBV5-1 | ASRPNSGVTGNEQF
15 | TRBV5-1 | ASSFLVDAGLPHEQY
13 | TRBV19 | ASSRDRARSEKLF
15 | TRBV4-3 | ASSQERQGASTDTQY